This T cell receptor (beta chain) is from a study of blood T cells in healthy people across ages. Study-level results: In these data, TCR beta diversity tracked strongly with naive T cell percentage.

Primed by a sample-barcoded 5' primer and a J-beta primer mix, a second PCR proceeded for roughly 6 to 12 cycles. Every sample gave at least 2.5 million paired-end reads containing CDR3. One entry per CDR3 protein results from TCRdb running MiXCR on the 5' RACE reads. The sample shows about 780,000 distinct CDR3 sequences, about 42% of them seen only once. The germline V gene has CDR1 SGHVS and CDR2 FQNEAQ. The CDR3 totals 14 residues. Trimming removed 1 base at V and 3 bases at J, with 7 bases between. Only one count was recorded for this clonotype. Its antigen remains unknown. V usage is TRBV7-8 and J usage is TRBJ2-1; D gene unclear. The origin of this receptor is an elderly man in good health. What was sequenced was blood. CDR3 coding DNA: TGTGCCAGCAGCTTAGGCCTCCGCTACAATGAGCAGTTCTTC. Protein sequence: CASSLGLRYNEQFF.